This is a list of T cell receptor beta chains from one sample in a study of blood T cell repertoires in COVID-19. The repertoire was sequenced with immunoSEQ multiplex PCR; TCRdb's copy has only in-frame clones and lacks some. The data hold around 270,000 clones, with approximately 89% observed a single time. The sample taken for sequencing was peripheral blood. The receptors were sampled from a woman between 50 and 59 years old with acute or convalescent COVID-19. CDR3s include the opening cysteine and the closing phenylalanine or tryptophan. Fields, in order: clone size, V gene, J gene, CDR3 protein. The size field is filled for only some rows; it gives once, few, many or a size class.

NA	TRBV27	TRBJ2-1	CASSYRDRQFF
NA	TRBV7-3	TRBJ1-6	CASSQYSGRGSPLHF
NA	TRBV6-5	TRBJ1-2	CASSYSQNYGYTF
NA	TRBV24-1	TRBJ1-5	CATPGGGNQPQHF
NA	TRBV24-1	TRBJ2-5	CATSDLSQDQETQYF
NA	TRBV5-1	TRBJ1-2	CASSGKGTASNYGYTF
NA	TRBV7-2	TRBJ1-1	CASSLASGGNTEAFF
once	TRBV29-1	TRBJ2-5	CSVVDPGWRETQYF
NA	TRBV24-1	TRBJ1-5	CATSDAGAGGAQPQHF
NA	TRBV30	TRBJ1-2	CAWSVTGEGYTF
NA	TRBV30	TRBJ2-5	CAWSPQGAGTQYF
NA	TRBV19	TRBJ2-1	CASSPRDRVGNEQFF
NA	TRBV6-1	TRBJ2-6	CASSEILAPSGANVLTF
NA	TRBV5-1	TRBJ2-3	CASSFGAGGRSTDTQYF
few	TRBV4-1	TRBJ2-2	CASSQTDRETGELFF
NA	TRBV7-8	TRBJ2-1	CAVQNSYNEQFF
NA	TRBV6-5	TRBJ1-5	CASRTGFDQPQHF
NA	TRBV28	TRBJ1-1	CASSLYRGSMNTEAFF
NA	TRBV25-1	TRBJ1-2	CASSDRTGAYYGYTF
NA	TRBV7-3	TRBJ2-1	CASSLLAGVPNEQFF
NA	TRBV9	TRBJ1-3	CARKGTVSGNTIYF
NA	TRBV25-1	TRBJ1-2	CASSEYTEYGYTF
NA	TRBV27	TRBJ1-2	CASSNRGYGYTF
NA	TRBV7-2	TRBJ1-2	CASSLGFVVANYGYTF
few	TRBV7-8	TRBJ1-1	CASSFQQGRGDEAFF
NA	TRBV27	TRBJ2-7	CASSPDRAFSYEQYF
NA	TRBV21-1	TRBJ2-7	CAVQGYEQYF
few	TRBV28	TRBJ1-2	CASSTPGTGGVYGYTF
NA	TRBV18	TRBJ1-1	CASSPLWLATRQGGRTEAFF
few	TRBV23-1	TRBJ1-2	CASSQSTGGTGGRGYTF
NA	TRBV19	TRBJ2-2	CAAWAIDTGELFF
NA	TRBV29-1	TRBJ1-2	CSVGTANYGYTF
NA	TRBV19	TRBJ2-2	CATGGVGGPNTGELFF
few	TRBV4-2	TRBJ2-1	CASSQEGTSGNEQFF
once	TRBV4-3	TRBJ1-5	CASGQGLNQPQHF
NA	TRBV6-2/TRBV6-3	TRBJ2-1	CASSYLDEQFF
NA	TRBV24-1	TRBJ1-2	CATSDPDSNGYTF